The source of this T cell receptor beta chain is a study of T-cell reconstitution after alpha-beta-depleted transplantation in children. Whole-study findings and limits: Alpha-beta T cells about two months after transplant reportedly derived from several hundred expanded graft clones.

On this clonotype: The antigen is not known.

V dropped 7 bases and J dropped 3; count of bases not matched to a gene: 12. The germline CDR1 and CDR2 sequences are ENHRY and SYGVKD. The CDR3 runs 17 residues. Unique molecular identifiers were used in preparing the TCRbeta library. TCRdb re-derived calls from the PCR reads in MiXCR, one entry per CDR3 protein. This table has around 700,000 distinct CDR3 sequences, around 14% appearing once. The V call is TRBV10-3, the J call TRBJ2-1; 10 nucleotides match TRBD2. This receptor was obtained from a girl aged 2-9 years with congenital amegakaryocytic thrombocytopenia, due to receive a stem cell transplant. The sequencing here drew on PBMCs, taken before TCRalphabeta/CD19-depleted stem cell transplant. This chain's CDR3 is CAITAGEGLADYNEQFF. CDR3 sequence (DNA): TGTGCCATCACCGCTGGAGAAGGACTAGCGGACTACAATGAGCAGTTCTTC.